The T cell receptor beta chain described here comes from a study of vaccination effects on CD4 cells after COVID-19. Measured with immunoSEQ multiplex PCR; TCRdb has only the in-frame clones, and not every one. Here the sample spans roughly 43,000 clones, around three quarters being singletons. ViraFEST expansion of antigen-specific CD4+ T cells with viral peptide pools preceded sequencing. At the end of about 9 days of culture, CD4+ T cells were isolated. Participants were vaccinated with two doses of either the BNT162b2 or mRNA-1273 vaccine. In culture with 10 IU/ml IL-2 and approximately 9.1 ug/ml peptides, PBMC were grown at fewer than 2.5 million per well. Germline-derived CDR1 and CDR2 are LGHDT and YNNKEL (reference sequence). The CDR3 length is 15 residues. V was cut by 1 base and J by 3 bases, with 13 bases left in between. Comments on this clone: Antigen specificity is unknown.

The sample was CD4+ T cells from PBMCs cultured with HCoV-OC43 spike peptides, taken after COVID-19 vaccination. Subset here: HCoV-OC43 spike overlapping peptide pool stimulation. J is TRBJ2-7 and V is TRBV3-1 (or the pseudogene TRBV3-2); tentative D call: TRBD2 (5 bases). This TCR derives from a human donor who received a COVID-19 vaccine. The DNA of the CDR3 is TGTGCCAGCAGCCAAGGGCCCCGGGCGGGCTACGAGCAGTACTTC. This encodes CASSQGPRAGYEQYF.